The rows below give T cell receptor beta chains drawn from one sample of a study of cytomegalovirus exposure and HLA in healthy donors. The method was immunoSEQ multiplex PCR; TCRdb's version includes in-frame clones alone and lacks a portion of them. The sample gives 180,000 or so clones, approximately 80% of which show up once; about 2.5% is in the top ten. Sequencing was done on a sample of PBMCs. Source of these receptors: a woman aged 45 to 65 in good health and CMV-seronegative. Each CDR3 is given with its conserved first and last residue. Fields, in order: J gene, V gene, clone size, D gene, CDR3 protein, CDR3 DNA. The D gene is left open where the match is weak. The size field is filled for only some rows; it gives once, few, many or a size class.

J: TRBJ1-3; V: TRBV19; size: -; D: -; CDR3: CASSSMLGAGNTIYF; DNA: TGTGCCAGTAGTTCGATGCTGGGCGCTGGAAACACCATATATTTT
J: TRBJ2-2; V: TRBV7-9; size: -; D: -; CDR3: CSSILWGPNTGELFF; DNA: TGTTCCAGCATCCTTTGGGGCCCGAACACCGGGGAGCTGTTTTTT
J: TRBJ1-2; V: TRBV4-1; size: -; D: -; CDR3: CASSQGPRGDYGYTF; DNA: TGCGCCAGCAGCCAAGGTCCCAGGGGCGACTATGGCTACACCTTC
J: TRBJ1-4; V: TRBV18; size: -; D: TRBD1; CDR3: CASSSDRATQKLFF; DNA: TGTGCCAGCTCATCGGACAGGGCGACCCAAAAACTGTTTTTT
J: TRBJ1-1; V: TRBV19; size: once; D: -; CDR3: CASVLGGGDTEAFF; DNA: TGTGCCAGTGTCCTGGGGGGAGGGGACACTGAAGCTTTCTTT
J: TRBJ2-7; V: TRBV2; size: -; D: -; CDR3: CASRQSYEQYF; DNA: TGTGCCAGCAGACAGTCCTACGAGCAGTACTTC
J: TRBJ2-2; V: TRBV6-1; size: once; D: TRBD1; CDR3: CASRTGPNTGELFF; DNA: TGTGCCAGCAGGACAGGGCCGAACACCGGGGAGCTGTTTTTT
J: TRBJ2-7; V: TRBV28; size: -; D: TRBD1; CDR3: CASRSGGQVYEQYF; DNA: TGTGCCAGCAGGTCAGGGGGACAGGTCTACGAGCAGTACTTC
J: TRBJ1-1; V: TRBV14; size: -; D: -; CDR3: CASSFSRAQNTEAFF; DNA: TGTGCCAGCAGCTTCTCCAGGGCTCAGAACACTGAAGCTTTCTTT
J: TRBJ1-5; V: TRBV5-1; size: -; D: TRBD1; CDR3: CASSLGTTGAQPQHF; DNA: TGCGCCAGCAGCTTGGGGACGACAGGGGCTCAGCCCCAGCATTTT
J: TRBJ1-1; V: TRBV9; size: -; D: -; CDR3: CASSAIDPGEAFF; DNA: TGTGCCAGCAGCGCTATAGACCCGGGTGAAGCTTTCTTT
J: TRBJ2-2; V: TRBV28; size: -; D: -; CDR3: CASSPPTGNTGELFF; DNA: TGTGCCAGCAGTCCCCCGACGGGAAACACCGGGGAGCTGTTTTTT
J: TRBJ2-3; V: TRBV28; size: -; D: -; CDR3: CASSLSSTDTQYF; DNA: TGTGCCAGCAGTTTATCGAGCACAGATACGCAGTATTTT
J: TRBJ1-4; V: TRBV27; size: few; D: -; CDR3: CASSPSLLPTNEKLFF; DNA: TGTGCCAGCTCGCCCTCTTTACTCCCAACTAATGAAAAACTGTTTTTT
J: TRBJ1-5; V: TRBV4-3; size: -; D: -; CDR3: CASSHNRVVNQPQHF; DNA: TGCGCCAGCAGCCATAACAGGGTAGTTAATCAGCCCCAGCATTTT
J: TRBJ1-6; V: TRBV6-5; size: -; D: -; CDR3: CASRAGDRIYSPLHF; DNA: TGTGCCAGCAGGGCGGGGGATCGTATTTATTCACCCCTCCACTTT
J: TRBJ1-1; V: TRBV4-1; size: -; D: TRBD1; CDR3: CASSHLTGDTEAFF; DNA: TGCGCCAGCAGCCACCTTACAGGGGACACTGAAGCTTTCTTT
J: TRBJ1-6; V: TRBV6-1; size: -; D: TRBD1; CDR3: CASSEWGTGGSPLHF; DNA: TGTGCCAGCAGTGAGTGGGGGACAGGGGGGTCACCCCTCCACTTT
J: TRBJ2-6; V: TRBV5-8; size: -; D: TRBD1; CDR3: CASDPGTGYSGANVLTF; DNA: TGTGCCAGCGACCCCGGGACAGGCTACTCTGGGGCCAACGTCCTGACTTTC
J: TRBJ1-2; V: TRBV9; size: -; D: -; CDR3: CASSVGPGLDGYTF; DNA: TGTGCCAGCAGCGTAGGGCCAGGCTTGGATGGCTACACCTTC
J: TRBJ2-7; V: TRBV19; size: -; D: TRBD1; CDR3: CASSIPRQGASYEQYF; DNA: TGTGCCAGTAGTATACCCCGACAGGGGGCATCCTACGAGCAGTACTTC
J: TRBJ1-2; V: TRBV6-6; size: -; D: -; CDR3: CASSYSPQGGGYTF; DNA: TGTGCCAGCAGTTACTCTCCCCAGGGAGGGGGCTACACCTTC
J: TRBJ2-1; V: TRBV27; size: -; D: TRBD2; CDR3: CASTPLRGAPSSRYNEQFF; DNA: TGTGCCAGCACCCCGTTGCGGGGGGCACCATCCTCACGTTACAATGAGCAGTTCTTC
J: TRBJ1-5; V: TRBV6-1; size: -; D: -; CDR3: CASSELGVMNNQPQHF; DNA: TGTGCCAGCAGTGAATTGGGCGTTATGAACAATCAGCCCCAGCATTTT
J: TRBJ2-7; V: TRBV4-2; size: -; D: TRBD2; CDR3: CASSPGGDEQYF; DNA: TGTGCCAGCAGCCCCGGGGGGGACGAGCAGTACTTC
J: TRBJ1-5; V: TRBV28; size: once; D: -; CDR3: CASNTGFPQPQHF; DNA: TGTGCCAGCAACACAGGGTTTCCCCAGCCCCAGCATTTT
J: TRBJ2-7; V: TRBV7-2; size: -; D: TRBD2; CDR3: CASSLGTSGPYEQYF; DNA: TGTGCCAGCAGCTTAGGGACTAGCGGACCCTACGAGCAGTACTTC
J: TRBJ2-7; V: TRBV7-9; size: -; D: -; CDR3: CASTRGSSYEQYF; DNA: TGTGCCAGCACTCGGGGGAGCTCCTACGAGCAGTACTTC
J: TRBJ1-4; V: TRBV14; size: -; D: TRBD1; CDR3: CASSSRQGGTNEKLFF; DNA: TGTGCCAGCAGCTCACGACAGGGGGGAACTAATGAAAAACTGTTTTTT
J: TRBJ1-2; V: TRBV6-6; size: -; D: -; CDR3: CASSYSSGNYGYTF; DNA: TGTGCCAGCAGTTACTCGTCGGGTAACTATGGCTACACCTTC
J: TRBJ2-3; V: TRBV6-5; size: -; D: -; CDR3: CASSYSRSNGADTQYF; DNA: TGTGCCAGCAGTTACTCGAGGAGTAACGGGGCAGATACGCAGTATTTT
J: TRBJ2-1; V: TRBV27; size: -; D: TRBD2; CDR3: CASSKIAGGLHEQFF; DNA: TGTGCCAGCAGTAAAATAGCGGGAGGCTTACATGAGCAGTTCTTC
J: TRBJ2-3; V: TRBV14; size: -; D: -; CDR3: CASSQDQYSSLTDTQYF; DNA: TGTGCCAGCAGCCAAGATCAGTACAGTTCTCTCACAGATACGCAGTATTTT
J: TRBJ2-7; V: TRBV5-3; size: -; D: TRBD1; CDR3: CARSFTGTGSYEQYF; DNA: TGTGCCAGAAGCTTTACCGGGACAGGGTCCTACGAGCAGTACTTC
J: TRBJ2-6; V: TRBV5-4; size: -; D: TRBD2; CDR3: CASSRTSGPLSGANVLTF; DNA: TGTGCCAGCAGTCGGACTAGCGGTCCCCTCTCTGGGGCCAACGTCCTGACTTTC
J: TRBJ1-4; V: TRBV7-9; size: -; D: TRBD1; CDR3: CASSWDRGSEKLFF; DNA: TGTGCCAGCAGCTGGGACAGGGGATCTGAAAAACTGTTTTTT
J: TRBJ2-7; V: TRBV27; size: -; D: TRBD2; CDR3: CASSTGTSGSQQYF; DNA: TGTGCCAGCAGTACCGGGACTAGCGGGAGCCAGCAGTACTTC
J: TRBJ1-3; V: TRBV7-2; size: -; D: TRBD1; CDR3: CASSLMGQGDDSGNTIYF; DNA: TGTGCCAGCAGCTTAATGGGACAGGGGGACGACTCTGGAAACACCATATATTTT
J: TRBJ2-5; V: TRBV19; size: -; D: TRBD2; CDR3: CASSWEGKETQYF; DNA: TGTGCCAGTAGCTGGGAGGGGAAAGAGACCCAGTACTTC
J: TRBJ2-1; V: TRBV19; size: -; D: TRBD2; CDR3: CASSTLRTSSNNEQFF; DNA: TGTGCCAGTAGCACCCTCCGGACTAGCAGCAACAATGAGCAGTTCTTC
J: TRBJ2-1; V: TRBV10-3; size: -; D: TRBD1; CDR3: CAISEAGTGSYNEQFF; DNA: TGTGCCATCAGTGAAGCCGGGACAGGGTCCTACAATGAGCAGTTCTTC
J: TRBJ2-7; V: TRBV9; size: -; D: TRBD2; CDR3: CASSVASGGPYEQYF; DNA: TGTGCCAGCAGCGTAGCCAGCGGGGGTCCCTACGAGCAGTACTTC
J: TRBJ2-3; V: TRBV29-1; size: -; D: TRBD2; CDR3: CSARTSGGQRADTQYF; DNA: TGCAGCGCTCGGACTAGCGGGGGCCAAAGGGCAGATACGCAGTATTTT
J: TRBJ1-4; V: TRBV9; size: -; D: -; CDR3: CASSADQGLNEKLFF; DNA: TGTGCCAGCAGCGCTGATCAGGGGCTTAATGAAAAACTGTTTTTT
J: TRBJ1-5; V: TRBV6-5; size: few; D: TRBD1; CDR3: CASSEDRGWNQPQHF; DNA: TGTGCCAGCAGCGAGGACAGGGGTTGGAATCAGCCCCAGCATTTT
J: TRBJ2-7; V: TRBV2; size: -; D: TRBD1; CDR3: CASSLDRGIHEQYF; DNA: TGTGCCAGCAGCCTAGACAGGGGAATCCACGAGCAGTACTTC
J: TRBJ1-1; V: TRBV14; size: -; D: -; CDR3: CASSQDYLRDTEAFF; DNA: TGTGCCAGCAGCCAAGACTACCTGAGGGACACTGAAGCTTTCTTT
J: TRBJ1-2; V: TRBV28; size: -; D: -; CDR3: CASSATGYYGYTF; DNA: TGTGCCAGCAGTGCCACAGGGTATTATGGCTACACCTTC
J: TRBJ2-3; V: TRBV5-1; size: -; D: -; CDR3: CASSSGGGQSDTQYF; DNA: TGCGCCAGCAGCTCCGGGGGAGGACAATCAGATACGCAGTATTTT